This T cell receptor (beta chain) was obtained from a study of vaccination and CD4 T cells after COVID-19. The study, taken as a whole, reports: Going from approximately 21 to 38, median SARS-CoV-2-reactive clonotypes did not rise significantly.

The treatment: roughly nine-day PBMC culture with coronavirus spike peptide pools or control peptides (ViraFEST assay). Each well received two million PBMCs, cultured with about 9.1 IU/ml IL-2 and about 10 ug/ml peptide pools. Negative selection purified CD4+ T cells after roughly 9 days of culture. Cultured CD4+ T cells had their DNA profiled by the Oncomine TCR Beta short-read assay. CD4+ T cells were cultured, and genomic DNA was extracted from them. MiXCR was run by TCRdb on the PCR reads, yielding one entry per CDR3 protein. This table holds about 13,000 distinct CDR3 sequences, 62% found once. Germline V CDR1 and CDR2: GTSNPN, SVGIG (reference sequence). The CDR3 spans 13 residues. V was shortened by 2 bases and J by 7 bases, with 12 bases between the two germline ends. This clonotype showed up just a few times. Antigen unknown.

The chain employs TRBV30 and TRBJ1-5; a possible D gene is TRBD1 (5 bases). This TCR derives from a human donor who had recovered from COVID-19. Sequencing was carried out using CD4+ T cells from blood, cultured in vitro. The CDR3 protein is CAWSSLGDQPQHF. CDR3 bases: TGTGCCTGGAGTTCTTTAGGGGACCAGCCCCAGCATTTT.